This T cell receptor (beta chain) was sequenced for a study of blood T cells in healthy people across ages. The individuals who served as donors were healthy Caucasians living in Russia, aged about 6 to 95. Collection of 9 to 10 milliliters of peripheral blood was performed for each donor. The second PCR ran roughly 6 to 11 cycles with a sample-barcoded 5' primer and J-beta primers. MiXCR, run by TCRdb on the 5' RACE reads, gives a single entry per CDR3 protein. This table has 600,000 or so distinct CDR3 sequences, roughly 20% appearing once. This clonotype occurred many times. This CDR3 is built from 16 residues. Trimming removed 6 bases from V and 1 base from J; junction bases left unmatched: 8. Looked up from germline, CDR1 is ENHRY and CDR2 is SYGVKD.

Sequencing was done on a sample of blood. The chain employs TRBV10-3 and TRBJ2-1, with 8 bases lining up with TRBD1. This receptor was obtained from a man in his 70s in good health. CDR3 amino acids: CAISQTGTGSYNEQFF. The CDR3 DNA is TGTGCCATCAGCCAAACCGGGACAGGATCCTACAATGAGCAGTTCTTC.